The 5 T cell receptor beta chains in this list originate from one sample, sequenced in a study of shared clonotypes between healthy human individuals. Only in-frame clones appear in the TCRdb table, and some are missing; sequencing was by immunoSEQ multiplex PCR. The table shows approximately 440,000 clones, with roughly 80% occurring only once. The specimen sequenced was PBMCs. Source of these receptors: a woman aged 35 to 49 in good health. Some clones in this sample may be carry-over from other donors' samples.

CDR3 DNA: TGTGCCAGCAGTAACCGACTAGCGGGGCTTTACGAGCAGTACTTC. Translating gives CASSNRLAGLYEQYF. The chain couples TRBV27 to TRBJ2-7; 11 nucleotides line up with TRBD2. CDR1 and CDR2 (germline): MNHEY, SMNVEV (reference sequence). V shed 5 bases, J shed 4 bases, and the junction held 7 bases outside the gene matches. This CDR3 comprises 15 residues.

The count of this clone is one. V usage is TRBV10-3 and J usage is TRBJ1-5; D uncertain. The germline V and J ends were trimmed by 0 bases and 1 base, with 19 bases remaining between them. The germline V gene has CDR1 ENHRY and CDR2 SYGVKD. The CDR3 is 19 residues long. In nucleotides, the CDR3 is TGTGCCATCAGTGAGTCCTGGGGAAGAGGGAGGGCGAGCAATCAGCCCCAGCATTTT. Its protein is CAISESWGRGRASNQPQHF.

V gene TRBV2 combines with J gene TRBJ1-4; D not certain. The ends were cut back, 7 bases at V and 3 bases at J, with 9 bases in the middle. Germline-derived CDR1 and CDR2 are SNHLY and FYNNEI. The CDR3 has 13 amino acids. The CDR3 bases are TGTGCCAGCACCCTGACCCCTAATGAAAAACTGTTTTTT. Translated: CASTLTPNEKLFF.

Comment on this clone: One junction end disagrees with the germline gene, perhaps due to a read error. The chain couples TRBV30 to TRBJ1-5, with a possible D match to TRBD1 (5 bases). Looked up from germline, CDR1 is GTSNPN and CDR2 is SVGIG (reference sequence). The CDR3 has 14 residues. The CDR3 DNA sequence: TGTGCCTGGACCAATGGGGGGGGAAATCAGCCCCAGCGCTTT. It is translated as CAWTNGGGNQPQRF.

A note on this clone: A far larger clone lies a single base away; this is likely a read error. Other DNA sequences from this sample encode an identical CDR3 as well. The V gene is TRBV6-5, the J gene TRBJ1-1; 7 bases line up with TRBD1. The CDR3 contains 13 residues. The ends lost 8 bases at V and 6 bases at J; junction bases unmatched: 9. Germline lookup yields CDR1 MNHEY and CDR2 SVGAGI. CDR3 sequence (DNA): TGTGCCAGCCGGCGGGACAGCCAATCTGAAGCTTTCTTT. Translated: CASRRDSQSEAFF.